This paragraph covers one T cell receptor beta chain sequence. There is no known antigen for this receptor. No base quality values were provided; no much bigger clone lies one nucleotide off. The sample originates from a study of CD8+CD57+ T cells in acquired aplastic anemia (dated by TCRdb to 2017 to 2018). Regarding the study in general: On average, sorted CD4+ and CD8+ cells yielded around 3.5 ug of extracted DNA, with a range of roughly 0.18 to 30 ug. CD8+CD57+ expansion was defined as a frequency above the mean frequency observed in healthy subjects.

Overall results and qualifications from the work: Patients and healthy controls showed no significant difference in CD8+ Simpson's diversity (P=0.060). Approximately 31 CD8+ CDR3 sequences were found in both patients and controls but appeared to be highly expressed in patients and within the immunodominant clones of the patients.

TCR beta VDJ combination and CDR3 sequence profiling used genomic DNA as the template. An Illumina HiSeq 2000 was used for TCR repertoire sequencing. In the paper's pipeline: Repertoire assessment relied on Simpson's diversity index, CDR3 size and DJ length profiles, and TRBV/TRBJ rearrangement plots. The most abundant DNA sequence in the deep sequencing data was taken as the immunodominant clone. CDR3 amino acid sequences were checked for sharing between subjects and were compared against published repertoires and the VDJdb database. TCRdb reanalyzed the raw reads on its own, using fastp at Q25 for trimming and MiXCR for clone calling, and kept in-frame beta chains. Entries that share a CDR3 protein sequence are merged under the most common genes and DNA. The V and J calls, along with clone size, are taken from TCRdb and not from the paper's own processing. The sample contains 200,000 to 250,000 distinct CDR3 sequences, 65% of them found a single time. Roughly 61% of the sample belongs to the ten largest clones.

Patients chosen for sequencing had shown expansion of CD8+CD57+ cells by flow cytometry. Severe acquired aplastic anemia was diagnosed in all patients according to International Study of Aplastic Anemia and Agranulocytosis and Camitta criteria. No therapy had been received by the patients at the time of blood sampling. The study deep-sequenced TCR repertoires of sorted CD4+ and CD8+ blood T cells from severe aplastic anemia patients and healthy subjects. Patients were enrolled under clinicaltrials.gov protocols 00001620, 01623167, 00001397, 00071045, 00081523 and 00961064 in the USA. Ficoll-Paque density gradient centrifugation was used to isolate peripheral blood mononuclear cells. Before DNA extraction, CD4+ and CD8+ T cells were sorted by FACS or by magnetic beads. In the germline V gene (reference sequence), CDR1 corresponds to LNHNV and CDR2 to YYDKDF. The CDR3, from cysteine to phenylalanine, totals 17 residues. Only the CDR3 DNA stays, 51 bases, in frame from base 1. Deletion took 2 bases off V and 3 bases off J, with a span of 19 bases between the germline ends.

The sample was sorted CD4+, CD8+, or CD8+CD57+ T cells (not recorded which) from PBMCs. The sequence was collected from a human donor with aplastic anemia. This receptor chain uses TRBV15 and TRBJ1-1; matching of 6 bases hints at TRBD1 as the D gene. This receptor carries the CDR3 CATSRPFPGRGHTEAFF. The nucleotide sequence is TGTGCCACCAGCAGACCATTTCCGGGACGGGGGCACACTGAAGCTTTCTTT.